A single sample is the source of the 17 T cell receptor beta chains below, sequenced in a study of blood T cell repertoires in COVID-19. Assay used: immunoSEQ multiplex PCR; TCRdb lists only in-frame clones, some missing. This table holds around 270,000 clones, 80% to 90% found once. Sequencing input: PBMCs or T cells enriched from blood (not recorded which). The receptors here all came from a woman aged 30 to 39 who had recovered from COVID-19.

The rearrangement uses TRBV3-1 (or the pseudogene TRBV3-2) and TRBJ1-5; D gene unclear. V was clipped by 4 bases and J by 9 bases, with 13 bases between them. The germline gives CDR1 LGHDT, CDR2 YNNKEL (reference sequence). CDR3 length: 13 residues. The CDR3 DNA follows: TGTGCCAGCAGCCCCTCCCCAAGCGGGCCCCAGCATTTT. Its protein product is CASSPSPSGPQHF.

The chain has TRBV5-5 and TRBJ2-7; 9 bases map to TRBD1. Germline CDR1 SGHKS, CDR2 YYEKEE (reference sequence). Trimming cost V 4 bases and J 3 bases; bases outside gene matches: 8. The CDR3 extends over 15 amino acids. The CDR3 DNA sequence: TGTGCCAGCAGCCCGGGACAGGGATATCTCTACGAGCAGTACTTC. Translation gives CASSPGQGYLYEQYF.

The rearrangement uses TRBV28 and TRBJ1-5; maybe TRBD1 (5 bases). This CDR3 has 13 amino acids. Germline CDR1 MDHEN, CDR2 SYDVKM. Between the trimmed V and J ends, which lost 6 bases and 5 bases, there was a span of 11 bases. The CDR3 DNA reads TGTGCCAGCAGGTACAGGTCTTATCAGCCCCAGCATTTT. It is translated as CASRYRSYQPQHF.

The V and J genes are TRBV3-1 (or the pseudogene TRBV3-2) and TRBJ2-5, with 10 bases aligning to TRBD2. The CDR3 spans 17 residues. The germline V gene encodes CDR1 LGHDT and CDR2 YNNKEL (reference sequence). The junction had 10 bases not matched to a gene; V was cut back by 1 base and J by 5 bases. DNA of the CDR3: TGTGCCAGCAGCCAAGGAAGACTAGCGGGTAGTCGGGAGACCCAGTACTTC. It is translated as CASSQGRLAGSRETQYF.

The genes are TRBV28 and TRBJ2-7; D unresolved. The CDR3 totals 10 residues. CDR1 is MDHEN, CDR2 SYDVKM, per germline. V lost 6 bases to trimming and J lost 6 bases, with 6 bases between them. This chain's CDR3 is CASSRAEQYF. The CDR3 DNA sequence: TGTGCCAGCAGCCGAGCCGAGCAGTACTTC.

The chain joins TRBV24-1 to TRBJ1-3; D is undetermined. The CDR3 contains 15 residues. V lost 9 bases to trimming and J lost 2 bases, with 16 bases between them. Germline V gene lookup returns CDR1 KGHDR and CDR2 SFDVKD. DNA of the CDR3: TGTGCCACCCATTGGAGGCTTGGGACTGGAAACACCATATATTTT. Residues: CATHWRLGTGNTIYF.

The V call is TRBV28, the J call TRBJ2-3; TRBD2 matches 9 bases. V trimming: 5 bases; J trimming: 0 bases; junction bases outside the gene matches: 3. The germline V gene encodes CDR1 MDHEN and CDR2 SYDVKM. CDR3 length equals 15 residues. As DNA, the CDR3 is TGTGCCAGCAGTCCTAGCGGGGAAAGCACAGATACGCAGTATTTT. This translates into CASSPSGESTDTQYF.

The chain carries TRBV7-6 and TRBJ1-1; perhaps TRBD1 as D (6 bases). Germline V lookup: CDR1 SGHVS, CDR2 FNYEAQ. Trimming took off 5 bases at V and 3 bases at J, with 22 bases between the two ends. This CDR3 spans 17 amino acids. This CDR3 reads CASSRDSYAKGDTEAFF. The CDR3 coding sequence is TGTGCCAGCAGCCGAGACTCCTACGCTAAGGGGGACACTGAAGCTTTCTTT.

This chain links TRBV2 with TRBJ2-2; D is possibly TRBD2 (5 bases). The CDR3 has 14 amino acids. CDR1 is SNHLY, CDR2 FYNNEI, per germline. Trimming removed 4 bases from V and 1 base from J, with 7 bases in between. The CDR3 is CASSAGLNTGELFF. CDR3 nucleotide sequence: TGTGCCAGCAGTGCAGGACTGAACACCGGGGAGCTGTTTTTT.

This chain connects TRBV28 to TRBJ1-2; D remains ambiguous. CDR3 length equals 11 residues. The V gene lost 5 bases and the J gene lost 8 bases, with 9 bases spanning the gap. Germline CDR1 is MDHEN and CDR2 is SYDVKM. The CDR3 DNA is TGTGCCAGCAGTGAAGCGGAAGGCTACACCTTC. Its protein is CASSEAEGYTF.

The J gene is TRBJ2-1, the V gene TRBV28, with 13 bases lining up with TRBD2. The CDR3 extends over 14 amino acids. CDR1 MDHEN and CDR2 SYDVKM come from the germline V gene. J gave up 9 bases and V 6 bases, and 5 bases lay outside the gene matches. CDR3 residues: CASRERLAGGEQFF. The DNA of the CDR3 is TGTGCCAGCAGAGAGAGACTAGCGGGGGGTGAGCAGTTCTTC. The whole variable domain, remainder taken from reference TRBV28 and TRBJ2-1, is DVKVTQSSRYLVKRTGEKVFLECVQDMDHENMFWYRQDPGLGLRLIYFSYDVKMKEKGDIPEGYSVSREKKERFSLILESASTNQTSMYLCASRERLAGGEQFFGPGTRLTVL.

The CDR3 sequence is CATPGDLPYEQYF. DNA for the CDR3: TGTGCCACCCCGGGGGATCTACCCTACGAGCAGTACTTC. J is TRBJ2-7 and V is TRBV7-9; a weak D match, TRBD2 (6 bases). The CDR3 sequence is 13 residues long. Trimming cost V 10 bases and J 2 bases, with 15 bases left between them. Per the germline V gene, CDR1 is SEHNR and CDR2 is FQNEAQ (reference sequence).

This sequence joins TRBV5-6 and TRBJ1-2; no reliable D call. From germline, CDR1 is SGHDT and CDR2 YYEEEE. Trimming removed 0 bases from V and 0 bases from J, with 6 bases in between. The CDR3 is 14 residues long. The CDR3 reads CASSLGAPNYGYTF. CDR3 bases: TGTGCCAGCAGCTTGGGGGCCCCTAACTATGGCTACACCTTC.

The chain links TRBV3-1 (or the pseudogene TRBV3-2) to TRBJ1-5; 7 positions agree with TRBD1. The CDR3 has 14 residues. Germline V gene data show CDR1 as LGHDT and CDR2 as YNNKEL (reference sequence). V was pared by 8 bases and J by 2 bases, with 6 bases of the junction left unmatched. In DNA form, the CDR3 reads TGTGCCAGCGGATCGGACAGGCGCAATCAGCCCCAGCATTTT. It translates to CASGSDRRNQPQHF.

The chain uses TRBV29-1 and TRBJ2-3; TRBD2 aligns across 9 bases. Germline loops: CDR1 SQVTM, CDR2 ANQGSEA. With 6 bases clipped from V and 1 base from J, the junction kept 14 bases outside the gene matches. The CDR3 contains 17 residues. CDR3 sequence reads: CSVNLAGRRVGTDTQYF. CDR3 bases: TGCAGCGTCAACCTAGCGGGAAGGCGTGTGGGCACAGATACGCAGTATTTT.

As regards this clone: With a much larger clone just one base away, this may be a read error. The chain joins TRBV5-5 to TRBJ1-6; D is uncertain. V was shortened by 0 bases and J by 0 bases, with 4 bases between the two germline ends. The length of the CDR3 is 15 residues. The V gene's germline CDR1 is SGHKS and CDR2 YYEKEE (reference sequence). The CDR3 bases are TGTGCCAGCAGCTTGGGGAGCTCCTATAATTCACCCCTCCACTTT. Translation: CASSLGSSYNSPLHF.

This clone came up a few times. The chain is built from TRBV2 and TRBJ2-3, with TRBD1 as a possible D gene (5 bases). Germline CDR1 and CDR2: SNHLY and FYNNEI. CDR3 length: 14 residues. With 4 bases removed from V and 0 bases from J, the gap between germline ends came to 8 bases. The CDR3 sequence is CASSGQSSTDTQYF. DNA for the CDR3: TGTGCCAGCAGTGGACAGAGTAGCACAGATACGCAGTATTTT.